Listed below are T cell receptor beta chains from one sample, sequenced in a study of T cell repertoires in cytomegalovirus infection. These receptors are not linked to any known antigen. TCRdb re-called the reads through MiXCR, storing one row per CDR3 protein. The sample shows 600,000 to 700,000 distinct CDR3 sequences, around 31% of them seen only once. Sequenced here: cultured PBMCs, sampled from culture after CMV antigen stimulation. The receptors stem from a human donor in good health (CMV status not recorded). Some clones in this sample may be carry-over from other donors' samples. CDR3s include the opening cysteine and the closing phenylalanine or tryptophan. Each record gives: clone size, J gene, V gene, D gene, CDR3 length, CDR3 DNA, CDR3 protein. The D gene is left open where the match is weak. The size entry is marked missing in some rows and otherwise reads once, few, many or a size class.

>.|TRBJ2-3|TRBV20-1|.|13
TGCAGTGCTAGAGCTCCGTCGGGGGATACGCAGTATTTT
CSARAPSGDTQYF
>.|TRBJ2-6|TRBV5-1|.|16
TGCGCCAGCAGCCTACCACGTAGCTCTGGGGCCAACGTCCTGACTTTC
CASSLPRSSGANVLTF
>few|TRBJ1-2|TRBV18|.|15
TGTGCCAGCTCACCAGGACAGCCAAATACCTATGGCTACACCTTC
CASSPGQPNTYGYTF
>.|TRBJ1-1|TRBV20-1|.|14
TGCAGTGCTAGAGCCACTGGAGGGTACACTGAAGCTTTCTTT
CSARATGGYTEAFF
>few|TRBJ1-1|TRBV12-3/TRBV12-4|.|19
TGTGCCAGCAGTTTAGTCGGGACCACTAGCTCCGGAAGGAATAGTGAAGCTTTCTTT
CASSLVGTTSSGRNSEAFF
>.|TRBJ2-5|TRBV11-2|.|15
TGTGCCAGCAGCCGAACCCGTGGGGAAGGGGAGACCCAGTACTTC
CASSRTRGEGETQYF
>few|TRBJ1-2|TRBV4-3|.|20
TGCGCCAGCAGCCAAGCCGTTATGGGGGACGGGGCTTTAGCTAACTATGGCTACACCTTC
CASSQAVMGDGALANYGYTF
>few|TRBJ2-7|TRBV7-9|.|16
TGTGCCAGCAGTTCATCCCCGGGACGGAATTTCTACGAGCAGTACTTC
CASSSSPGRNFYEQYF
>many|TRBJ1-5|TRBV7-2|.|13
TGTGCCAGCAGCTCCCGACGGAACGAGCCCCAGCATTTT
CASSSRRNEPQHF
>.|TRBJ2-1|TRBV5-1|TRBD2|18
TGCGCCAGCAGCCCTGCCTTAGCGGGCGGGCGGGAGAAGAATGAGCAGTTCTTC
CASSPALAGGREKNEQFF
>.|TRBJ2-3|TRBV20-1|.|14
TGCAGTGCTAGAGAGCGGGGCCCCACAGATACGCAGTATTTT
CSARERGPTDTQYF
>.|TRBJ2-7|TRBV7-9|TRBD1|16
TGTGCCAGCAGCCCCCCGTCGGGACAGGGACCCTACGAGCAGTACTTC
CASSPPSGQGPYEQYF
>.|TRBJ1-6|TRBV10-3|.|16
TGTGCCATCAGTGAGTCCGAAGTGGCCAAAAATTCACCCCTCCACTTT
CAISESEVAKNSPLHF
>.|TRBJ1-5|TRBV27|.|15
TGTGCCAGCAGTCCATCTTCGGGAGACCGGCGGCCCCAGCATTTT
CASSPSSGDRRPQHF
>.|TRBJ2-6|TRBV20-1|TRBD2|17
TGCAGTGCCCCCCAGAGTAGCGGGAGGGGTGGGGCCAACGTCCTGACTTTC
CSAPQSSGRGGANVLTF
>few|TRBJ1-1|TRBV5-4|.|15
TGTGCCAGCAGCCCCCGGTGGGCCGCGAACACTGAAGCTTTCTTT
CASSPRWAANTEAFF
>.|TRBJ2-5|TRBV12-3/TRBV12-4|.|16
TGTGCCAGCAGTTTAGGGTCGCGACTCGGGGAAGAGACCCAGTACTTC
CASSLGSRLGEETQYF
>few|TRBJ2-3|TRBV20-1|TRBD2|15
TGCAGTGCGACGGGACTAGCGGGGAGGACAGATACGCAGTATTTT
CSATGLAGRTDTQYF
>many|TRBJ2-3|TRBV11-2|.|12
TGTGCCAGCAGTTACCTCACAGATACGCAGTATTTT
CASSYLTDTQYF
>.|TRBJ2-3|TRBV6-4|.|15
TGTGCCAGCAGCCGGGGATCCGGGAGCACAGATACGCAGTATTTT
CASSRGSGSTDTQYF
>.|TRBJ2-2|TRBV7-2|.|15
TGTGCCAGCAGCACAAGGGCCGGGAACACCGGGGAGCTGTTTTTT
CASSTRAGNTGELFF
>few|TRBJ1-3|TRBV14|.|12
TGTGCCAGCAGCCCAGGGTGGAACACCATATATTTT
CASSPGWNTIYF
>few|TRBJ1-2|TRBV6-2/TRBV6-3|.|12
TGTGCCAGCAGCGCGGACGTAGGACGCTACACCTTC
CASSADVGRYTF
>.|TRBJ1-4|TRBV19|.|15
TGTGCCAGTAGCCGCTCTGAAAGCACTAATGAAAAACTGTTTTTT
CASSRSESTNEKLFF